These 9 T cell receptor beta chains originate from one sample sequenced in a study of glioma-infiltrating T cells. The iRepertoire nested amplicon-rescue multiplex PCR amplified TCR alpha and beta CDR3s from RNA. TCRdb passed the multiplex PCR reads through MiXCR, listing each CDR3 protein once. The data hold around 390,000 distinct CDR3 sequences, with roughly two fifths observed a single time. Material for sequencing was glioma tissue, nonneoplastic brain tissue, or PBMCs (not recorded which). The receptors derive from a human donor with low-grade glioma or glioblastoma, undergoing nonglioma brain surgery, or in good health (not recorded which).

In regard to this clonotype: A single base separates this from a much larger clone, so it may be a read error. This chain links TRBV7-2 with TRBJ2-1; possibly TRBD1 for D (6 bases). Germline values: CDR1 SGHTA, CDR2 FQGNSA. This CDR3 has 15 residues. Deletions cut 8 bases from V and 8 bases from J, with 22 bases between. The DNA of the CDR3 is TGTGCCAGCTCCGGGACAATCGTACAGGGCGATGAGCAGTTCTTC. It yields the protein CASSGTIVQGDEQFF.

The chain joins TRBV14 to TRBJ2-7; D gene unclear. The CDR3 consists of 12 residues. Germline CDR1 SGHDN, CDR2 FVKESK. V was trimmed by 6 bases and J by 0 bases, leaving 6 bases between them. This CDR3 is CASRHSSYEQYF. The CDR3 DNA follows: TGTGCCAGCAGACACTCCTCCTACGAGCAGTACTTC. The full variable domain, its missing parts supplied by reference TRBV14 and TRBJ2-7, is EAGVTQFPSHSVIEKGQTVTLRCDPISGHDNLYWYRRVMGKEIKFLLHFVKESKQDESGMPNNRFLAERTGGTYSTLKVQPAELEDSGVYFCASRHSSYEQYFGPGTRLTVT.

A note on this clonotype: This may come from a read error, since a much larger clone is one base off. The chain has TRBV27 and TRBJ2-3, with a tentative D call TRBD1 (6 bases). The germline CDR1 and CDR2 sequences are MNHEY and SMNVEV (reference sequence). Deletions cut 7 bases from V and 6 bases from J, with 11 bases between. The CDR3 loop spans 12 amino acids. CDR3 in amino acids: CASKDSSDTQYF. CDR3 DNA sequence: TGTGCCAGCAAGGACAGCTCTGATACGCAGTATTTT.

The V call is TRBV20-1, the J call TRBJ1-5, with 10 bases identical to TRBD1. The CDR3 totals 14 residues. V was clipped by 6 bases and J by 8 bases; unmatched bases: 10. Germline V CDR1 and CDR2: DFQATT, SNEGSKA (reference sequence). The DNA of the CDR3 is TGCAGTGCATCCTGGACAGGGGGAGGAGAGCCCCAGCATTTT. Residues: CSASWTGGGEPQHF.

This clonotype was observed at least ten times. This rearrangement joins TRBV28 to TRBJ1-1; the D gene is possibly TRBD1 (5 bases). Trimming pared 6 bases from V and 8 bases from J, leaving 10 bases between. The CDR3 loop spans 11 amino acids. Germline V gives CDR1 MDHEN, CDR2 SYDVKM. The CDR3 here is CASRRGEEAFF. CDR3 in DNA: TGTGCCAGCAGAAGGGGTGAGGAAGCTTTCTTT.

This clonotype showed up many times. This chain joins TRBV6-1 and TRBJ1-2, with 7 nucleotides matching TRBD1. The germline V gene has CDR1 MNHNS and CDR2 SASEGT. V lost 5 bases to trimming and J lost 4 bases; unmatched junction nucleotides: 10. This CDR3 has 15 residues. The CDR3 region is CASSPSGQVFYGYTF. The DNA for the CDR3 is TGTGCCAGCAGTCCCTCCGGACAGGTCTTCTATGGCTACACCTTC.

V and J are TRBV20-1 and TRBJ2-4, with a weak D call TRBD1 (6 bases). The CDR3 extends over 13 amino acids. From germline, CDR1 is DFQATT and CDR2 SNEGSKA (reference sequence). This CDR3 is CRAGSQGQNIQYF. The CDR3 DNA reads as TGCAGGGCCGGGTCACAGGGCCAAAACATTCAGTACTTC.

A few counts support this clonotype. The rearrangement links TRBV24-1 to TRBJ2-7, with D possibly being TRBD2 (5 bases). Trimming removed 3 bases at V and 6 bases at J, with 11 bases between. CDR1 is KGHDR, CDR2 SFDVKD, per germline. The CDR3 is made up of 13 amino acids. Written as DNA, the CDR3 is TGTGCCACCAGTGATCCAGGTCGGGGCGAGCAGTACTTC. This translates into CATSDPGRGEQYF.

This clonotype was counted many times. This chain uses TRBV7-6 with TRBJ2-1; D is unresolved. V lost 3 bases and J 6 bases, leaving 3 bases between the germline ends. This CDR3 contains 11 residues. Germline lookup yields CDR1 SGHVS and CDR2 FNYEAQ. The CDR3 loop reads CASSFLNEQFF. The CDR3 DNA is TGTGCCAGCAGCTTTCTCAATGAGCAGTTCTTC.